This TCR beta chain was sequenced in a study of T cell responses to AZD1222 COVID-19 vaccine. Notes on the study in general: Donor demographics were predominantly white British with a female majority; clonal diversity may be underestimated.

This clone was detected once. Its matching antigen is unknown. The repertoire was sequenced with immunoSEQ multiplex PCR; TCRdb's copy has only in-frame clones and lacks some. This sample carries about 110,000 clones, about nine tenths of them seen once, and the ten largest clones take 6.5% to 10%. The CDR3 consists of 13 residues. Germline-derived CDR1 and CDR2 are SGHKS and YYEKEE (reference sequence). Trimming removed 3 bases from V and 4 bases from J; junction bases left unmatched: 3. The chain joins TRBV5-5 to TRBJ1-2, with 7 bases identical to TRBD1. This clonotype was sampled from an adult who received the AZD1222 COVID-19 vaccine. The sample was peripheral blood, taken 28 days after the second AZD1222 dose. The CDR3 region is CASSSGGSYGYTF. The CDR3 DNA reads TGTGCCAGCAGCTCAGGGGGGAGCTATGGCTACACCTTC.